This T cell receptor beta chain derives from a study of identical twins (dated by TCRdb to about 2016). Notes on the research overall: TCR alpha and beta repertoires from monozygotic twins, unrelated adults of various ages and cord blood were deep-sequenced to test whether fetal clonotypes persist. To rule out contamination, the twin experiments were replicated at different times with different library preparation protocols.

Library method: 5' RACE. Sequencing relied on an Illumina HiSeq 2000. Template switching added a universal primer binding site, and the final cDNA carried a unique molecular identifier that allowed TCR cDNA molecules to be counted accurately. First-strand cDNA for TCR alpha and beta chains was synthesized from specific primers in the conserved constant-segment region. To control for contamination, every cDNA library carried two barcodes: a SMART-Mk sample barcode plus Illumina barcodes. TruSeq adapter sequences and Illumina sample barcodes were added in two successive PCR steps. The Illumina HiSeq platform was used with custom primers to sequence TCR alpha and beta cDNA libraries. On the authors' methods: Raw reads were processed with MiGEC to extract unique molecular identifiers, and MiXCR was used to determine CDR3 positions. For each individual, recombination models were inferred using an EM algorithm with the repgenHMM and IGoR tools. Shared clonotypes were analyzed with the tcR package in R, and sharing was normalized by the product of cloneset sizes. Out-of-frame nonproductive sequences were analyzed to study raw recombination free of thymic and clonal selection effects. The public reads were reprocessed in TCRdb via fastp at Q25 and MiXCR, keeping in-frame beta chains. Every distinct CDR3 protein forms one entry, paired with its most common genes and DNA. These V and J calls rely on TCRdb rather than the paper's analysis. In all, the sample holds more than 650,000 distinct CDR3 sequences, and over 5% of those were seen once. The biggest ten clones account for under 2% of the sample.

CDR1 and CDR2 (LNHDA, SQIVND) derive from the germline V gene (reference sequence). From the cysteine up to the phenylalanine, the CDR3 has a length of 14 residues. Only the CDR3 part of the read is kept: 42 bases, read in frame from the first base. Deletion took 4 bases off V and 10 bases off J, with a span of 17 bases between the germline ends. This clonotype showed up just a few times. There is no known antigen for this receptor. Nothing much larger sits one base from this clone, and base qualities are not available. Every donor in the study was a healthy Caucasian. Three unrelated non-twin adults were also sequenced: a male aged 18 to 30, a male aged 50 to 59 and a female aged 50 to 59. Miltenyi CD45RO+ enrichment and human naive T-cell isolation kits were used to isolate memory (CD45RO+) and naive T cells from PBMC. General findings and caveats noted by the study authors: In beta out-of-frame sequences, excess twin sharing was weaker, because having fewer shared sequences lowered the signal-to-noise ratio. Invariant T cells such as MAIT and iNKT could partly confound zero-insertion analyses, though diverse VJ usage argued against this for most clonotypes. Out-of-frame TCR alpha sequences shared between twins showed an excess of low generation-probability sequences compared with coincidental sharing between unrelated individuals. Because the same donors could not be followed over many years, conclusions were based on cross-sectional statistical analysis. Fewer insertions were carried by abundant cord blood beta clonotypes; a weaker similar trend was observed in young adult naive repertoires, while no such trend was observed in memory repertoires. In monozygotic twins, out-of-frame TCR alpha sharing was systematically underestimated by recombination models, although the models agreed with sharing between unrelated individuals.

The clonotype originates from a man younger than 30 in good health. Here the chain combines TRBV19 and TRBJ2-1, with a tentative D call of TRBD1 or TRBD2, each matching 5 bases. Sequencing used naive T cells sorted from blood. This sample's cell subset or site label indicates: cells isolated with a human naive T-cell isolation kit. The CDR3 region reads CASSTAGAPGEQFF. The base sequence is TGTGCCAGTAGTACGGCCGGGGCCCCCGGGGAGCAGTTCTTC.